The clone carrying this T cell receptor (beta chain) showed up many times. These data come from a study of CD8 T cells in ankylosing spondylitis. TCRdb reprocessed the 5' RACE reads with MiXCR, giving one entry per CDR3 protein. The sample shows 250,000 or so distinct CDR3 sequences, over 15% of them seen only once. Trimming cost V 2 bases and J 5 bases; bases outside gene matches: 14. Germline-derived CDR1 and CDR2 are MDHEN and SYDVKM. The CDR3 is made up of 18 amino acids. Sequencing was carried out using blood, either unsorted or a sorted T cell fraction (not recorded which). This chain joins TRBV28 and TRBJ2-5, with 10 positions matching TRBD2. The sequence was collected from a male donor with ankylosing spondylitis or in good health (not recorded which). In DNA form, the CDR3 reads TGTGCCAGCAGTTTAGGGCTAGCGGGAGAGGACCTCGGGGAGACCCAGTACTTC. Translated: CASSLGLAGEDLGETQYF.